A selection of T cell receptor beta chains follows, all from one sample in a study of blood T cell repertoires in COVID-19. Method: immunoSEQ multiplex PCR; TCRdb's copy keeps in-frame clones and lacks some. The data contain some 200,000 clones, roughly 90% of them seen just once; the ten biggest clones take up around 8%. The specimen sequenced was PBMCs or T cells enriched from blood (not recorded which). The receptor source for this set is a young woman who had recovered from COVID-19. The CDR3 runs from the conserved cysteine through the conserved F or W. Fields, in order: CDR3 DNA, CDR3 protein, J gene, D gene, clone size, V gene. A D gene is named only where the DNA matches it firmly. Size tells how often a clone was seen (once, few, many) or the class of an expanded clone, and some rows leave it out.

CDR3 DNA: TGTGCCAGCAGCCTCATCGACAGGGGCCATTCACCCCTCCACTTT; CDR3 protein: CASSLIDRGHSPLHF; J gene: TRBJ1-6; D gene: TRBD1; clone size: NA; V gene: TRBV14
CDR3 DNA: TGTGCCAGCAGCTTAAGTAGTTCGGTTGGCTACACCTTC; CDR3 protein: CASSLSSSVGYTF; J gene: TRBJ1-2; D gene: NA; clone size: NA; V gene: TRBV7-2
CDR3 DNA: TGTGCCAGCAGTCGTTTAGGGGGAGAGAGTGGCTACACCTTC; CDR3 protein: CASSRLGGESGYTF; J gene: TRBJ1-2; D gene: NA; clone size: NA; V gene: TRBV21-1
CDR3 DNA: TGTGCCAGCAGCGTAGATTTGGCAGGGGCAGATACGCAGTATTTT; CDR3 protein: CASSVDLAGADTQYF; J gene: TRBJ2-3; D gene: NA; clone size: NA; V gene: TRBV9
CDR3 DNA: TGTGCCAGCAGCCATGCAGGTGCTGGCGAGCAGTACTTC; CDR3 protein: CASSHAGAGEQYF; J gene: TRBJ2-7; D gene: NA; clone size: NA; V gene: TRBV11-3
CDR3 DNA: TGTGCCAGCGGAATAGGGGACGGGGAGCTGTTTTTT; CDR3 protein: CASGIGDGELFF; J gene: TRBJ2-2; D gene: NA; clone size: NA; V gene: TRBV28
CDR3 DNA: TGTGCCAGCAGTCGGGATGGGAGGACTGAGCAGTACTTC; CDR3 protein: CASSRDGRTEQYF; J gene: TRBJ2-7; D gene: NA; clone size: few; V gene: TRBV28
CDR3 DNA: TGTGCCAGCAGCTACGTCACAGGGTCTGATGGCTACACCTTC; CDR3 protein: CASSYVTGSDGYTF; J gene: TRBJ1-2; D gene: NA; clone size: NA; V gene: TRBV7-9
CDR3 DNA: TGTGCCAGCAGCCAAAAACTCGCAAATGCCACCTACGAGCAGTACTTC; CDR3 protein: CASSQKLANATYEQYF; J gene: TRBJ2-7; D gene: NA; clone size: once; V gene: TRBV3-1/TRBV3-2
CDR3 DNA: TGTGCCAGCAGCCCTTCCGGGACAGGGGTCGGAAACACCATATATTTT; CDR3 protein: CASSPSGTGVGNTIYF; J gene: TRBJ1-3; D gene: TRBD1; clone size: NA; V gene: TRBV9
CDR3 DNA: TGTGCCAGCAGCCCAGACAGGGGTGGCCAGCCCCAGCATTTT; CDR3 protein: CASSPDRGGQPQHF; J gene: TRBJ1-5; D gene: TRBD1; clone size: NA; V gene: TRBV5-5
CDR3 DNA: TGCGCCAGCAGTGAGATCCCTAGCGGGAGCTACAATGAGCAGTTCTTC; CDR3 protein: CASSEIPSGSYNEQFF; J gene: TRBJ2-1; D gene: TRBD2; clone size: NA; V gene: TRBV10-2
CDR3 DNA: TGTGCCAGCAGCCCGGCTAGCGGGGTCCCAGATACGCAGTATTTT; CDR3 protein: CASSPASGVPDTQYF; J gene: TRBJ2-3; D gene: TRBD2; clone size: NA; V gene: TRBV28
CDR3 DNA: TGCGCCAGCAGCAACACAGGGGGCGAGCAGCCCCAGCATTTT; CDR3 protein: CASSNTGGEQPQHF; J gene: TRBJ1-5; D gene: TRBD1; clone size: NA; V gene: TRBV5-1
CDR3 DNA: TGTGCCAGCAGCTTAGGGGACAGGGAGGTCACTGAGCAGTTCTTC; CDR3 protein: CASSLGDREVTEQFF; J gene: TRBJ2-1; D gene: TRBD1; clone size: NA; V gene: TRBV7-6
CDR3 DNA: TGTGCCAGCAGTCCTTTATGGCCCGATGGCTACACCTTC; CDR3 protein: CASSPLWPDGYTF; J gene: TRBJ1-2; D gene: NA; clone size: NA; V gene: TRBV7-9
CDR3 DNA: TGTGCCAGCAGCTTGTACCTAGCGGGGGGCTACACCGGGGAGCTGTTTTTT; CDR3 protein: CASSLYLAGGYTGELFF; J gene: TRBJ2-2; D gene: TRBD2; clone size: NA; V gene: TRBV5-6
CDR3 DNA: TGTGCCAGCAGCACCAAGAGTCAGGGTTTCTATGGCTACACCTTC; CDR3 protein: CASSTKSQGFYGYTF; J gene: TRBJ1-2; D gene: NA; clone size: NA; V gene: TRBV3-1/TRBV3-2
CDR3 DNA: TGTGCCAGCAGCTTAGGCGGGGTGTCCTCTGGAAACACCATATATTTT; CDR3 protein: CASSLGGVSSGNTIYF; J gene: TRBJ1-3; D gene: NA; clone size: NA; V gene: TRBV7-9
CDR3 DNA: TGTGCCAGCACCAAGAACACTGAAGCTTTCTTT; CDR3 protein: CASTKNTEAFF; J gene: TRBJ1-1; D gene: NA; clone size: few; V gene: TRBV28
CDR3 DNA: TGTGCCAGCAGCGCTACAGGGAACTCTGGGGCCAACGTCCTGACTTTC; CDR3 protein: CASSATGNSGANVLTF; J gene: TRBJ2-6; D gene: NA; clone size: NA; V gene: TRBV9
CDR3 DNA: TGTGCCAGCAGCAGTGGAGGGCAGCCCCAGCATTTT; CDR3 protein: CASSSGGQPQHF; J gene: TRBJ1-5; D gene: NA; clone size: NA; V gene: TRBV11-2
CDR3 DNA: TGTGCCAGCAGCGGCAGGGTAACAACTAATGAAAAACTGTTTTTT; CDR3 protein: CASSGRVTTNEKLFF; J gene: TRBJ1-4; D gene: NA; clone size: NA; V gene: TRBV5-6